The clone carrying this T cell receptor beta chain was seen at least ten times. As yet, its antigen is unknown. CDR3 length: 13 amino acids. Between the trimmed V and J ends, which lost 0 bases and 5 bases, there was a span of 6 bases. The germline gives CDR1 SGHRS, CDR2 YFSETQ. These data originate in a study of early T cells in non-severe SARS-CoV-2 infection. Study-wide background: Unsorted whole-blood RNA was sequenced in bulk, leaving chains unpaired.

Overall study results and limits: A preference for anti-spike CD8 responses marked VDJdb matching, which missed private and CD4 specificities.

Unique molecular identifiers were attached to individual cDNA molecules. TCRdb recomputed calls from the 5' RACE reads with MiXCR, one row per CDR3 protein. The sample yields some 75,000 distinct CDR3 sequences, 12% to 15% seen once. This TCR came from an adult who was a healthcare worker with PCR-confirmed SARS-CoV-2 infection or an uninfected control (not recorded which). Specimen: whole blood. This chain uses TRBV5-1 with TRBJ2-1; D remains unclear. CDR3 in amino acids: CASSLAYNNEQFF. The CDR3 DNA sequence: TGCGCCAGCAGCTTGGCATATAACAATGAGCAGTTCTTC.